Listed here is a single T cell receptor beta chain. The target antigen is unknown. Trimming removed 5 bases at V and 0 bases at J, with 8 bases between. The CDR3 length is 14 residues. From germline, CDR1 is MNHEY and CDR2 SVGAGI. Measured with immunoSEQ multiplex PCR; TCRdb has only the in-frame clones, and not every one. The table lists 75,000 to 90,000 clones, roughly 81% of them singletons. The sample comes from a study of T cells in localized non-small cell lung cancer. Overall study findings and caveats: Among the tissues sampled, uninvolved adjacent lung had the highest T cell clonality, above tumor. With higher T cell density in blood came longer overall survival. Turning up in adjacent lung were a median approximately 57 of the top 100 tumor clones.

This receptor was identified in a man aged 40-75 years with stage I lung adenocarcinoma. The chain joins TRBV6-5 to TRBJ1-3, with D maybe TRBD1 (5 bases). Sequenced here: peripheral blood, sampled before any cancer treatment. The CDR3 here is CASSLGLSGNTIYF. CDR3 nucleotide sequence: TGTGCCAGCAGTCTGGGACTCTCTGGAAACACCATATATTTT.